Each of the 14 T cell receptor beta chains below was sequenced from the same sample in a study of T cells in localized non-small cell lung cancer. The repertoire was sequenced with immunoSEQ multiplex PCR; TCRdb's copy has only in-frame clones and lacks some. This table holds about 40,000 clones, around nine tenths found once. Sequences were derived from peripheral blood, sampled before any cancer treatment. Receptor source: a man aged 18-55 years with stage I lung adenocarcinoma.

The chain uses TRBV7-9 and TRBJ1-4; weak D call: TRBD1 (5 bases). The CDR3 consists of 12 residues. V was shortened by 3 bases and J by 8 bases, with 7 bases between the two germline ends. The germline CDR1 and CDR2 sequences are SEHNR and FQNEAQ (reference sequence). The CDR3 nucleotides read TGTGCCAGCAGCTTTGAGGGGGAAAAACTGTTTTTT. Its translation is CASSFEGEKLFF.

The rearrangement joins TRBV6-5 to TRBJ2-1; D remains ambiguous. This CDR3 is built from 14 residues. Germline CDR1 reads MNHEY; CDR2 reads SVGAGI. The ends were cut back, 0 bases at V and 6 bases at J, with 9 bases in the middle. The DNA for the CDR3 is TGTGCCAGCAGTTACTCGATCCAGATCAATGAGCAGTTCTTC. This gives the protein CASSYSIQINEQFF.

This clone has only a few counts. Other DNA sequences within the sample encode an identical CDR3. The genes are TRBV27 and TRBJ1-5; TRBD1 might be the D (6 bases). The germline V gene has CDR1 MNHEY and CDR2 SMNVEV (reference sequence). V lost 5 bases to trimming and J lost 2 bases, with 10 bases between them. The CDR3 runs 14 residues. CDR3 residues: CASSRRGGNQPQHF. In DNA, the CDR3 is TGTGCCAGCAGTCGCAGGGGTGGCAATCAGCCCCAGCATTTT.

In its sample, this clone was seen once. This rearrangement joins TRBV7-3 to TRBJ2-3, with D perhaps matching TRBD1 (7 bases). The CDR3 runs to 15 residues. V was trimmed by 4 bases and J by 9 bases, leaving 20 bases between them. Germline CDR1 reads SGHTA; CDR2 reads FQGTGA. CDR3 sequence reads: CASSSDRASGGTQYF. In DNA, the CDR3 is TGTGCCAGCAGCTCCGACAGGGCCTCAGGAGGGACGCAGTATTTT.

This chain uses TRBV7-6 with TRBJ2-1, with 10 bases lining up with TRBD1. The CDR3 spans 14 residues. The germline gives CDR1 SGHVS, CDR2 FNYEAQ. The V segment lost 4 bases and the J segment 10 bases; nucleotides outside the gene matches: 7. The CDR3 sequence is CASSYGTGVREQFF. The CDR3 DNA reads as TGTGCCAGCAGCTACGGGACAGGGGTTAGGGAGCAGTTCTTC.

This chain uses TRBV6-6 with TRBJ1-4; possible D gene TRBD1, 6 bases. The V end lost 5 bases, the J end lost 4 bases, and 14 bases lay between the germline ends. CDR3 length equals 15 residues. CDR1 is MNHNY and CDR2 is SVGAGI in the germline V gene (reference sequence). CDR3 loop: CASSIQGWGNEKLFF. The CDR3 nucleotides are TGTGCCAGCAGTATACAGGGCTGGGGTAATGAAAAACTGTTTTTT.

The rearrangement uses TRBV2 and TRBJ1-5; possibly TRBD1 for D (5 bases). In germline, CDR1 is SNHLY, CDR2 FYNNEI. This CDR3 has 16 residues. V gave up 7 bases and J gave up 4 bases, with 20 bases separating them. CDR3 sequence reads: CASNPSEGIKNQPQHF. The CDR3 region has the DNA TGTGCCAGCAATCCATCCGAGGGGATAAAGAATCAGCCCCAGCATTTT.

The rearrangement links TRBV5-1 to TRBJ1-2; D not certain. Trimming stripped 4 bases from V and 4 bases from J, with 8 bases between. This CDR3 has 12 residues. Germline V lookup: CDR1 SGHRS, CDR2 YFSETQ. CDR3 coding DNA: TGCGCCAGCAGCCCAGACACCTATGGCTACACCTTC. Protein: CASSPDTYGYTF.

The chain carries TRBV6-1 and TRBJ1-1; the D is unclear. Germline CDR1 is MNHNS and CDR2 is SASEGT. Trimming pared 8 bases from V and 5 bases from J, leaving 18 bases between. The CDR3 totals 14 residues. CDR3 bases: TGTGCCAGCTTCAGCGGCGCAAGATGGACTGAAGCTTTCTTT. It specifies CASFSGARWTEAFF.

The chain employs TRBV19 and TRBJ2-7, with a possible D match to TRBD1 (6 bases). Germline V lookup: CDR1 LNHDA, CDR2 SQIVND (reference sequence). The V end lost 6 bases, the J end lost 3 bases, and 9 bases lay between the germline ends. CDR3 length equals 12 residues. The CDR3 nucleotides are TGTGCCAGTAGCCGGGACAACTACGAGCAGTACTTC. Amino acid sequence: CASSRDNYEQYF.

The chain links TRBV7-8 to TRBJ2-3; D is uncertain. Germline assignment: CDR1 SGHVS and CDR2 FQNEAQ. V was clipped by 9 bases and J by 4 bases, with 14 bases between them. CDR3 length: 13 amino acids. CDR3 DNA: TGTGCCAGTTCCCTGGCGGCGGCAGATACGCAGTATTTT. Translated: CASSLAAADTQYF.

The chain is built from TRBV19 and TRBJ2-5; 7 nucleotides agree with TRBD2. The CDR3 consists of 14 residues. With 8 bases clipped from V and 1 base from J, the junction kept 7 bases outside the gene matches. Germline CDR1 reads LNHDA; CDR2 reads SQIVND (reference sequence). The chain's CDR3 is CASGDWGGQETQYF. The CDR3 region has the DNA TGTGCCAGTGGGGATTGGGGGGGCCAAGAGACCCAGTACTTC.

In nucleotides, the CDR3 is TGTGCCAGCAGTGGGACCTTACAGGGTAGGGGCAATCAGCCCCAGCATTTT. Translation: CASSGTLQGRGNQPQHF. The rearrangement links TRBV6-1 to TRBJ1-5, with a possible D match to TRBD1 (6 bases). Trimming cost V 4 bases and J 2 bases, with 18 bases left between them. This CDR3 region has 17 residues. Germline V gene sequence: CDR1 MNHNS, CDR2 SASEGT.

The chain has TRBV18 and TRBJ1-1; D not resolved. The V gene's germline CDR1 is KGHSH and CDR2 LQKENI. V was shortened by 1 base and J by 3 bases, with 6 bases between the two germline ends. CDR3 length: 13 residues. CDR3 region: CASSPRRDTEAFF. DNA for the CDR3: TGTGCCAGCTCACCACGGAGGGACACTGAAGCTTTCTTT.